This note documents a single T cell receptor beta chain sequence. Antigen: not known. These data are taken from a study of T cell responses to AZD1222 COVID-19 vaccine. The CDR3 has 13 amino acids. CDR1 is SGHDN and CDR2 is FVKESK in the germline V gene. V lost 10 bases to trimming and J lost 1 base, with 13 bases between them. The study, taken as a whole, reports: Repertoires were obtained only post-peak T cell response. Just a handful of people given AZD1222 tested seropositive at baseline.

Measured with immunoSEQ multiplex PCR; TCRdb has only the in-frame clones, and not every one. The sample includes approximately 140,000 clones, around 90% seen only once; the top ten take roughly 2.8%. The sequence derives from an adult in good health. Sequencing used peripheral blood, obtained on day 0 of MenACWY control vaccination. The chain carries TRBV14 and TRBJ1-1; D remains ambiguous. As DNA, the CDR3 is TGTGCCACCTCCTCGGGTGCGAACACTGAAGCTTTCTTT. Its translation is CATSSGANTEAFF.